One T cell receptor beta chain is described in this entry. The antigen is not known. Generated by immunoSEQ multiplex PCR, the TCRdb table keeps only in-frame clones and is missing some. The table shows 100,000 to 150,000 clones, with around 90% occurring only once. Trimming took 4 bases from V and 3 from J; bases not matched to a gene: 10. Germline CDR1 SGHDT, CDR2 YYEEEE. The CDR3 is made up of 15 amino acids. This record comes from a study of T cell responses to AZD1222 COVID-19 vaccine. Study in general: It was second doses at about 4 or about 12 weeks that were pooled.

Whole-study findings and limits: Following two doses of AZD1222, Spike-specific TCR breadth and depth rose. Most donors were white British, females outnumbered males, and clonal diversity was possibly underestimated. Spike regions recognized by vaccine-associated CD4 TCRs spanned the protein, led by 160-218 and 743-854.

This receptor was identified in an adult in good health. Material: peripheral blood, obtained on day 0 of AZD1222 vaccination. The chain links TRBV5-6 to TRBJ2-7; 7 bases line up with TRBD1. The CDR3 DNA follows: TGTGCCAGCAGCCACAGACAGGGTAACCGCTACGAGCAGTACTTC. Its protein is CASSHRQGNRYEQYF.